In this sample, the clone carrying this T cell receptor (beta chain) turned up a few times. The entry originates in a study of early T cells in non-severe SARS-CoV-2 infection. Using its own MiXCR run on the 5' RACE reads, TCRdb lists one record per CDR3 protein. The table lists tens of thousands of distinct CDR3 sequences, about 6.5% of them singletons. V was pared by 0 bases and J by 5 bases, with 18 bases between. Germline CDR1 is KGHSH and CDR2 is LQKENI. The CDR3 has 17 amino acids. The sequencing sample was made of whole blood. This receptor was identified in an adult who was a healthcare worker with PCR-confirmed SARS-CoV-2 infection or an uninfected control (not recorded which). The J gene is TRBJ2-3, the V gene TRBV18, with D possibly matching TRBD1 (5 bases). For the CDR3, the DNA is TGTGCCAGCTCACCACCGTGGAGTAGGGGCGCGGAAGATACGCAGTATTTT. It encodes CASSPPWSRGAEDTQYF.